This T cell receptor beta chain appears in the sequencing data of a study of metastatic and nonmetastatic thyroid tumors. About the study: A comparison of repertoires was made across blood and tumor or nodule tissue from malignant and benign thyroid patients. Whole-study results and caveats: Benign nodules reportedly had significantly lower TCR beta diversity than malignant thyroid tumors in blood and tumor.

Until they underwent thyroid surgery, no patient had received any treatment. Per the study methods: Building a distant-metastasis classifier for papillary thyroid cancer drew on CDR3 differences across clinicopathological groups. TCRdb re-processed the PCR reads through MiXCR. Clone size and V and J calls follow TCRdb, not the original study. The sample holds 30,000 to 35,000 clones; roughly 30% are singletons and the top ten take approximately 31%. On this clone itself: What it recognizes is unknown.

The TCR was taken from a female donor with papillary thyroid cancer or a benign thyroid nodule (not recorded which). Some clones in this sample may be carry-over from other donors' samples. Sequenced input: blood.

The CDR3 DNA follows: TGCGCCAGCAGCATCAGGACAGGAGGATTCACTGAAGCTTTCTTT. This codes for CASSIRTGGFTEAFF. This chain links TRBV5-1 with TRBJ1-1, with 7 bases identical to TRBD1. Germline values: CDR1 SGHRS, CDR2 YFSETQ. The CDR3 runs to 15 residues. With V trimmed by 4 bases and J by 4 bases, 10 bases remained unmatched.